This TCR beta chain comes out of a study of low-dose radiotherapy and immunotherapy resistance in tumors. For the study at large: The study gave patients oral aspirin 300 mg daily for four cycles from cycle 1 day 1.

Time point reported: after trial treatment. Treatment described: LDRT plus nivolumab, ipilimumab, low-dose cyclophosphamide and aspirin (RACIN trial). Advanced solid tumors lacking tumor-infiltrating lymphocytes were present in eligible patients. This clonotype was recorded at least ten times. This CDR3 comprises 14 residues. The germline gives CDR1 LGHDT, CDR2 YNNKEL (reference sequence). V gave up 4 bases and J gave up 5 bases; unmatched junction bases: 7. A roughly 20-cycle PCR with a constant-region primer and V-primer adapter amplified TCRs. With in vitro transcription, the isolated mRNA was amplified. TCRdb re-called the reads through MiXCR, storing one row per CDR3 protein. The sample consists of roughly 50,000 distinct CDR3 sequences, around 33% of them appearing once.

The chain uses TRBV3-1 and TRBJ1-1, with 7 nucleotides matching TRBD1. This clonotype was sampled from a male donor with rectosigmoid adenocarcinoma. Sequencing used PBMCs, obtained after low-dose radiotherapy plus immunotherapy. CDR3 sequence: CASSLGQVGTEAFF. In nucleotides, the CDR3 is TGTGCCAGCAGCCTAGGACAGGTCGGGACTGAAGCTTTCTTT.